Following are 31 T cell receptor beta chains from one sample sequenced in a study of cytomegalovirus exposure and HLA in healthy donors. The PCR used 60 Vbeta and 13 Jbeta primers. Measured with immunoSEQ multiplex PCR; TCRdb has only the in-frame clones, and not every one. The sample contains around 130,000 clones, just over 65% of which appear only once. Sequencing was carried out using PBMCs. The receptors shown here come from a woman in her sixties in good health and CMV-seronegative.

This clone has just a few counts. The CDR3 DNA reads TGTGCCAGCATGAGGGACATCCAAGAGACCCAGTACTTC. Encoded protein: CASMRDIQETQYF. This chain links TRBV2 with TRBJ2-5, with D maybe TRBD1 (6 bases). CDR3 length equals 13 residues. V gave up 7 bases and J gave up 1 base, with 10 bases separating them. Germline-derived CDR1 and CDR2 are SNHLY and FYNNEI.

The rearrangement links TRBV7-3 to TRBJ1-4, with 11 bases matching TRBD1. The CDR3 consists of 17 residues. Germline assignment: CDR1 SGHTA and CDR2 FQGTGA. V was pared by 4 bases and J by 9 bases, with 13 bases of the junction left unmatched. The CDR3 DNA follows: TGTGCCAGCAGCTCCCTACCCTTCGGACAGGGGGCCCAAAAACTGTTTTTT. Residues: CASSSLPFGQGAQKLFF.

The chain combines TRBV6-5 with TRBJ1-1, with TRBD1 as a possible D gene (5 bases). V was trimmed by 2 bases and J by 5 bases, leaving 12 bases between them. This CDR3 is built from 14 residues. Germline loops: CDR1 MNHEY, CDR2 SVGAGI. CDR3 nucleotides: TGTGCCAGCAGTTACGCGCAGGGAGGGACTGAAGCTTTCTTT. The encoded protein is CASSYAQGGTEAFF.

This chain connects TRBV7-9 to TRBJ2-1; 11 bases agree with TRBD2. The CDR3 contains 14 residues. Germline CDR1 is SEHNR and CDR2 is FQNEAQ (reference sequence). J lost 7 bases, V lost 5 bases, and 4 bases had no gene match. The CDR3 region is CASSRGLAENEQFF. CDR3 in DNA: TGTGCCAGCAGCCGGGGACTAGCGGAGAATGAGCAGTTCTTC.

This rearrangement joins TRBV7-2 to TRBJ2-7, with D perhaps matching TRBD2 (6 bases). V was shortened by 0 bases and J by 3 bases, with 15 bases between the two germline ends. In germline, CDR1 is SGHTA, CDR2 FQGNSA. The CDR3 runs to 16 residues. CDR3 sequence reads: CASSLAPGDPNYEQYF. CDR3 DNA: TGTGCCAGCAGCTTAGCGCCGGGGGACCCAAACTACGAGCAGTACTTC. Using reference TRBV7-2 and TRBJ2-7 for the parts outside the CDR3, the full variable domain is GAGVSQSPSNKVTEKGKDVELRCDPISGHTALYWYRQSLGQGLEFLIYFQGNSAPDKSGLPSDRFSAERTGGSVSTLTIQRTQQEDSAVYLCASSLAPGDPNYEQYFGPGTRLTVT.

Here the CDR3 DNA reads TGCGCCAGCAGCTTGGGTCGGACTAGCGGCTACGAGCAGTACTTC. Translating it yields CASSLGRTSGYEQYF. The V call is TRBV5-1, the J call TRBJ2-7; the match to TRBD2 covers 10 bases. Germline V lookup: CDR1 SGHRS, CDR2 YFSETQ. V dropped 0 bases and J dropped 3; count of bases not matched to a gene: 3. This CDR3 has 15 amino acids.

This clone has just a few counts. The genes are TRBV10-3 and TRBJ2-7; 15 bases match TRBD2. J lost 5 bases, V lost 10 bases, and 12 bases had no gene match. Germline V gene lookup returns CDR1 ENHRY and CDR2 SYGVKD. This CDR3 has 16 amino acids. The CDR3 loop is CATLPGLAGGYHEQYF. CDR3 bases: TGTGCCACCCTGCCAGGACTAGCGGGAGGGTACCACGAGCAGTACTTC.

A few counts support this clone. V and J are TRBV5-1 and TRBJ2-1; TRBD1 agrees at 8 bases. Germline V gene data show CDR1 as SGHRS and CDR2 as YFSETQ. Germline trimming cut 7 bases from V and 7 bases from J; bases unmatched to any gene: 10. This CDR3 has 14 amino acids. The CDR3 spells CASSRTGSGNEQFF. The CDR3 DNA reads as TGCGCCAGCTCCAGGACAGGGAGTGGTAATGAGCAGTTCTTC.

The gene calls are TRBV4-1 and TRBJ2-1; TRBD1 aligns across 9 bases. The CDR3 has 15 residues. V was clipped by 4 bases and J by 4 bases; unmatched bases: 5. Germline CDR1 is MGHRA and CDR2 is YSYEKL. CDR3 in amino acids: CASSPDRGEYNEQFF. CDR3 DNA: TGCGCCAGCAGCCCAGACAGGGGGGAATACAATGAGCAGTTCTTC.

The chain has TRBV6-5 and TRBJ2-5; D is uncertain. Germline CDR1 and CDR2: MNHEY and SVGAGI. V dropped 7 bases and J dropped 7 bases, with 19 bases sitting between them. The CDR3 runs to 14 residues. CDR3 DNA sequence: TGTGCCAGCAATAAAGACTTTCAGATGTGGACCCAGTACTTC. Translation gives CASNKDFQMWTQYF.

This clone was detected a few times. The rearrangement joins TRBV15 to TRBJ2-3; tentative D call: TRBD1 (5 bases). The CDR3 has 16 amino acids. The germline gives CDR1 LNHNV, CDR2 YYDKDF (reference sequence). Trimming removed 1 base from V and 3 bases from J, with 14 bases in between. CDR3 sequence reads: CATSRAPQGSTDTQYF. The CDR3, as DNA: TGTGCCACCAGCAGAGCCCCCCAGGGCTCTACAGATACGCAGTATTTT. Full variable domain (missing parts from reference TRBV15 and TRBJ2-3): DAMVIQNPRYQVTQFGKPVTLSCSQTLNHNVMYWYQQKSSQAPKLLFHYYDKDFNNEADTPDNFQSRRPNTSFCFLDIRSPGLGDTAMYLCATSRAPQGSTDTQYFGPGTRLTVL.

This clone was found once. V usage is TRBV7-9 and J usage is TRBJ1-5, with D tentatively TRBD1 (5 bases). This CDR3 comprises 13 residues. Per the germline V gene, CDR1 is SEHNR and CDR2 is FQNEAQ (reference sequence). V was cut by 0 bases and J by 9 bases, with 9 bases left in between. CDR3 bases: TGTGCCAGCAGCTTAGCCGGACAAGTGCCCCAGCATTTT. Encoded protein: CASSLAGQVPQHF.

The V and J genes are TRBV13 and TRBJ2-7, with TRBD2 matching 9 bases. With V trimmed by 0 bases and J by 6 bases, 3 bases remained unmatched. Germline V gene data show CDR1 as PRHDT and CDR2 as FYEKMQ (reference sequence). The CDR3 has 14 amino acids. CDR3 coding DNA: TGTGCCAGCAGCTTAGGTCTAGCGGGACGCGAGCAGTACTTC. It translates to CASSLGLAGREQYF.

The chain links TRBV18 to TRBJ2-7; weak D call: TRBD2 (6 bases). V was shortened by 5 bases and J by 0 bases, with 11 bases between the two germline ends. The CDR3 runs 14 residues. Germline lookup yields CDR1 KGHSH and CDR2 LQKENI. DNA for the CDR3: TGTGCCAGCTCATCGGGCGGGAACTCCTACGAGCAGTACTTC. It yields the protein CASSSGGNSYEQYF.

The chain employs TRBV5-1 and TRBJ1-6, with D perhaps matching TRBD1 (6 bases). Germline V gene sequence: CDR1 SGHRS, CDR2 YFSETQ. The CDR3 consists of 18 residues. V was trimmed by 0 bases and J by 5 bases, leaving 18 bases between them. DNA of the CDR3: TGCGCCAGCAGCTTGGGGGACAACGGTTGGACGGATAATTCACCCCTCCACTTT. Its translation: CASSLGDNGWTDNSPLHF. Drawing the rest from reference TRBV5-1 and TRBJ1-6, the complete variable domain is KAGVTQTPRYLIKTRGQQVTLSCSPISGHRSVSWYQQTPGQGLQFLFEYFSETQRNKGNFPGRFSGRQFSNSRSEMNVSTLELGDSALYLCASSLGDNGWTDNSPLHFGNGTRLTVT.

The chain is built from TRBV7-2 and TRBJ2-5, with TRBD2 as a possible D gene (6 bases). The CDR3 length is 15 residues. Trimming took off 5 bases at V and 3 bases at J, with 16 bases between the two ends. Germline V gene sequence: CDR1 SGHTA, CDR2 FQGNSA. CDR3 bases: TGTGCCAGCAGCCCGGCGGGGCGTCACAAAGAGACCCAGTACTTC. It codes for CASSPAGRHKETQYF.

This clone was recorded only once. The genes are TRBV6-1 and TRBJ1-2; a possible D gene is TRBD1 (5 bases). Trimming removed 7 bases from V and 5 bases from J, with 14 bases in between. In germline, CDR1 is MNHNS, CDR2 SASEGT. The length of the CDR3 is 13 residues. CDR3 coding DNA: TGTGCCAGCACACTGGGGCGAGGTTATGGCTACACCTTC. This codes for CASTLGRGYGYTF.

This chain connects TRBV7-2 to TRBJ1-1; 11 positions agree with TRBD1. With 3 bases clipped from V and 8 bases from J, the junction kept 2 bases outside the gene matches. Germline loops: CDR1 SGHTA, CDR2 FQGNSA. The CDR3 is made up of 13 amino acids. The CDR3 nucleotides read TGTGCCAGCAGCTTCTGGACAGGGGGCGAAGCTTTCTTT. This translates into CASSFWTGGEAFF.

This sequence joins TRBV11-2 and TRBJ2-1; possible D gene TRBD2, 5 bases. CDR1 is SGHAT and CDR2 is FQNNGV in the germline V gene. The CDR3 extends over 14 amino acids. V was pared by 2 bases and J by 9 bases, with 14 bases between. This CDR3 reads CASSLINGVGEQFF. The CDR3 nucleotides read TGTGCCAGCAGCTTAATAAACGGGGTGGGTGAGCAGTTCTTC.

The chain has TRBV2 and TRBJ1-2; 12 positions agree with TRBD1. Trimming at V came to 3 bases and at J to 4 bases, leaving 6 bases not matched to a gene. Germline CDR1 SNHLY, CDR2 FYNNEI. CDR3 length equals 16 residues. This CDR3 is CASSDPGQGARYGYTF. CDR3 DNA sequence: TGTGCCAGCAGTGATCCGGGACAGGGGGCTCGCTATGGCTACACCTTC.

This clone was seen a handful of times. The chain carries TRBV4-3 and TRBJ1-1; 7 bases map to TRBD1. CDR1 and CDR2 from the germline V gene are LGHNA and YSLEER. V was pared by 1 base and J by 2 bases, with 1 base of the junction left unmatched. The CDR3 contains 14 residues. The CDR3 coding sequence is TGCGCCAGCAGCCAAGGACAGGGAAACACTGAAGCTTTCTTT. This encodes CASSQGQGNTEAFF.

The chain uses TRBV5-6 and TRBJ1-2; 8 nucleotides match TRBD1. The CDR3 contains 13 residues. With V trimmed by 4 bases and J by 11 bases, 10 bases remained unmatched. CDR1 is SGHDT and CDR2 is YYEEEE in the germline V gene. For the CDR3, the DNA is TGTGCCAGCAGCCTTACAGGGGGTCAAAGGTACACCTTC. Translation: CASSLTGGQRYTF. Full variable domain (remainder filled in from reference TRBV5-6 and TRBJ1-2): DAGVTQSPTHLIKTRGQQVTLRCSPKSGHDTVSWYQQALGQGPQFIFQYYEEEERQRGNFPDRFSGHQFPNYSSELNVNALLLGDSALYLCASSLTGGQRYTFGSGTRLTVV.

The CDR3 region has the DNA TGTGCCAGCAGCTTTCCGGGACTAGCGGGGGGAAGGGAGACCCAGTACTTC. This translates into CASSFPGLAGGRETQYF. The chain links TRBV5-4 to TRBJ2-5; 15 positions agree with TRBD2. This CDR3 has 17 residues. The junction had 7 bases not matched to a gene; V was cut back by 2 bases and J by 5 bases. CDR1 and CDR2 from the germline V gene are SGHNT and YYREEE (reference sequence).

V is TRBV15 and J is TRBJ2-3, with 13 nucleotides matching TRBD2. The length of the CDR3 is 19 residues. The ends lost 0 bases at V and 9 bases at J; junction bases unmatched: 15. CDR1 is LNHNV and CDR2 is YYDKDF in the germline V gene (reference sequence). CDR3 DNA sequence: TGTGCCACCAGCAGAGATCGTACTAGCGGGAGGGCCTCTCTTGACACGCAGTATTTT. It is translated as CATSRDRTSGRASLDTQYF. Using reference TRBV15 and TRBJ2-3 for the parts outside the CDR3, the full variable domain is DAMVIQNPRYQVTQFGKPVTLSCSQTLNHNVMYWYQQKSSQAPKLLFHYYDKDFNNEADTPDNFQSRRPNTSFCFLDIRSPGLGDTAMYLCATSRDRTSGRASLDTQYFGPGTRLTVL.

The chain links TRBV7-3 to TRBJ2-3; a weak D match, TRBD2 (6 bases). The length of the CDR3 is 15 residues. Trimming left V 5 bases short and J 5 bases short, with 17 bases between. The germline V gene has CDR1 SGHTA and CDR2 FQGTGA. CDR3 DNA: TGTGCCAGCAGCCCTCGGAGGGTAGCACGAGATACGCAGTATTTT. Amino acid sequence: CASSPRRVARDTQYF.

The chain couples TRBV5-4 to TRBJ1-1; weak D call: TRBD1 (5 bases). The CDR3 extends over 15 amino acids. Germline assignment: CDR1 SGHNT and CDR2 YYREEE (reference sequence). The ends were cut back, 2 bases at V and 6 bases at J, with 17 bases in the middle. The CDR3 here is CASSFRRGIGSEAFF. DNA for the CDR3: TGTGCCAGCAGCTTTAGAAGGGGTATAGGGTCTGAAGCTTTCTTT.

V is TRBV10-3 and J is TRBJ2-2; 9 nucleotides align to TRBD1. Germline V gives CDR1 ENHRY, CDR2 SYGVKD. The CDR3 contains 15 residues. V shed 6 bases, J shed 3 bases, and the junction held 5 bases outside the gene matches. The DNA of the CDR3 is TGTGCCATCAGGCCGGGACAGGGATACACCGGGGAGCTGTTTTTT. It codes for CAIRPGQGYTGELFF.

This chain joins TRBV6-4 and TRBJ1-1; 7 bases map to TRBD1. The V gene end was trimmed by 6 bases and the J gene end by 6 bases; junction bases not matched to a gene: 13. The germline V gene encodes CDR1 MRHNA and CDR2 SNTAGT. This CDR3 contains 15 residues. In DNA form, the CDR3 reads TGTGCCAGCAGACCTAGAGCCAGGGGGAGTGCTGAAGCTTTCTTT. Its protein product is CASRPRARGSAEAFF.

This clone was detected once. The chain recombines TRBV19 with TRBJ2-3; 9 nucleotides match TRBD1. Unmatched junction bases numbered 9, after V lost 5 bases and J lost 3 bases. Germline CDR1 reads LNHDA; CDR2 reads SQIVND (reference sequence). This CDR3 spans 16 amino acids. CDR3 region: CASSPLDRGRTDTQYF. Here the CDR3 DNA reads TGTGCCAGTAGTCCCCTTGACAGGGGGAGGACAGATACGCAGTATTTT.

The gene calls are TRBV6-5 and TRBJ1-2; 7 nucleotides match TRBD1. The trim removed 6 bases at V and 3 bases at J, leaving 7 bases unmatched. CDR3 length: 14 residues. Germline-derived CDR1 and CDR2 are MNHEY and SVGAGI. CDR3 protein: CASRNRGVDYGYTF. The CDR3 DNA follows: TGTGCCAGCAGGAACAGGGGAGTCGACTATGGCTACACCTTC.

In this sample, this clone turned up once. The chain uses TRBV5-6 and TRBJ2-3; D possibly corresponds to TRBD2 (5 bases). Germline assignment: CDR1 SGHDT and CDR2 YYEEEE. CDR3 size: 13 residues. The V gene lost 5 bases and the J gene lost 4 bases, with 11 bases spanning the gap. In DNA, the CDR3 is TGTGCCAGCAGTTTTGCGGGCGCAGATACGCAGTATTTT. Translated, it gives CASSFAGADTQYF.